This TCR beta chain was documented in a study of OX40 agonist ivuxolimab in advanced cancers. Overall study: Ivuxolimab, which is an agonistic anti-OX40 (CD134) antibody, was administered to the patients. Three patients, one with hepatocellular carcinoma and two with cutaneous melanoma, responded partially. Patients with hepatocellular carcinoma, melanoma, renal cell or head and neck cancer made up the dose-escalation patients. Ivuxolimab was administered intravenously to patients at 0.01 to 10 mg/kg every 2 weeks.

TCRdb keeps only in-frame clones here, not all; method: immunoSEQ multiplex PCR. This table has tens of thousands of clones, 80% to 90% appearing once. The CDR3 runs 14 residues. Germline values: CDR1 LNHDA, CDR2 SQIVND (reference sequence). V gave up 2 bases and J gave up 5 bases, with 12 bases separating them. The chain combines TRBV19 with TRBJ1-1, with D tentatively TRBD1 (5 bases). Source: CD4+ or CD8+ T cells sorted from blood, taken in a trial of the OX40 agonist ivuxolimab. The source is an adult with an advanced solid tumor such as melanoma, head and neck, liver or kidney cancer. The chain's CDR3 is CASSIQDTGTEAFF. The CDR3 nucleotides are TGTGCCAGTAGTATACAGGACACCGGTACTGAAGCTTTCTTT.